The TCR beta chain under discussion was sequenced for a study of T cells after yellow fever vaccination. Study context: Libraries from low-cell-number fractions were prepared with the SMART-Seq v4 Ultra Low Input RNA kit.

Study-wide results and caveats: Once the booster was given, most primary-vaccination clones reappeared, at approximately 97% for CD4 and 85% to 90% for CD8. The CD4 and CD8 compartments had a small share of their clonotypes in common. A secondary response was less intense yet reached its peak sooner, at day 5 versus 15.

The V end lost 5 bases, the J end lost 8 bases, and 13 bases lay between the germline ends. Germline V gene lookup returns CDR1 SGHVS and CDR2 FQNEAQ. The CDR3 length is 13 residues. This clonotype was seen repeatedly, ten times or more. The antigen is undetermined. TCRdb re-called the 5' RACE reads through MiXCR, storing one row per CDR3 protein. The sample records about 30,000 distinct CDR3 sequences, 3.5% to 5% being singletons. The source was CD8+ T cells sorted from PBMCs, collected 5 days after the yellow fever booster vaccination. The sequence came from a man aged 25-40 years who received the YFV17D yellow fever vaccine. This sequence joins TRBV7-8 and TRBJ2-1; TRBD1 or TRBD2 may be the D gene (5 bases each). The chain's CDR3 is CASSRGRLDEQFF. The CDR3 DNA sequence: TGTGCCAGCAGCAGGGGACGGTTGGATGAGCAGTTCTTC. Full variable domain (outside the CDR3, taken from reference TRBV7-8 and TRBJ2-1): GAGVSQSPRYKVAKRGQDVALRCDPISGHVSLFWYQQALGQGPEFLTYFQNEAQLDKSGLPSDRFFAERPEGSVSTLKIQRTQQEDSAVYLCASSRGRLDEQFFGPGTRLTVL.